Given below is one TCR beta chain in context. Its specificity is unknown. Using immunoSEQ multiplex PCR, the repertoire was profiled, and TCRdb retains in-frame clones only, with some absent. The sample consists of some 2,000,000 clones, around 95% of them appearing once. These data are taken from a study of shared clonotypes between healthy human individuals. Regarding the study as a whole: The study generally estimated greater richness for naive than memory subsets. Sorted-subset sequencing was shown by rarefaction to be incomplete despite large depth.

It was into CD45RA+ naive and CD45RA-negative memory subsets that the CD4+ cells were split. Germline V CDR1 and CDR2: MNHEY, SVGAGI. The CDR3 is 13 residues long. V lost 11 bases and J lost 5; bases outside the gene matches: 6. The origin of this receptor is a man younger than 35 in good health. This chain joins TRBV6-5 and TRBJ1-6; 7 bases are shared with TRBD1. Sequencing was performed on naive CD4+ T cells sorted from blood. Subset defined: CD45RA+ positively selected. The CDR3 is CALGTENNSPLHF. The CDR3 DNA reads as TGTGCCTTAGGGACAGAGAATAATTCACCCCTCCACTTT.